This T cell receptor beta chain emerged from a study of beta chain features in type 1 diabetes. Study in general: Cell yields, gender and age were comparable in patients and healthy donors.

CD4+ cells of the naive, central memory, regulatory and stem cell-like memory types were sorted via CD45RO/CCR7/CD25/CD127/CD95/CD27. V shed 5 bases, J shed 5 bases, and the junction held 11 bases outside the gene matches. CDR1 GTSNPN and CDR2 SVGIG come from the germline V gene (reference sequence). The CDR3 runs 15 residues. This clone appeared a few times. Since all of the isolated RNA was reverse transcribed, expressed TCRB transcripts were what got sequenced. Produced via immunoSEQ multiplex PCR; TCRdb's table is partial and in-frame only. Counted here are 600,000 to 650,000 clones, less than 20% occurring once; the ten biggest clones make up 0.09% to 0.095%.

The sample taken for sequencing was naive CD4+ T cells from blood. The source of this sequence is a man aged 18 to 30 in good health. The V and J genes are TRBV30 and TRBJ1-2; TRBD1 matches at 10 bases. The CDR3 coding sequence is TGTGCCTGGGGAATCGGGACAGGGGCCAGGTATGGCTACACCTTC. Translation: CAWGIGTGARYGYTF.